This TCR beta chain was identified in a study of T cell repertoires in cytomegalovirus infection (dated by TCRdb to between 2019 and 2020). The study in broad terms: Donor HLA type was relevant to the analysis, because carriage of CMV infection together with the matching HLA type was indicated by public TCR beta signatures. General conclusions and limits of the study: In the ex vivo response, HLA-C-restricted CMV-specific TCR beta clonotypes were dominant, and in two of eight donors the single most frequent clonotype came from this HLA-C-restricted group. Carriers of CMV infection plus the relevant HLA type were discriminated by the cumulative frequency of public TCR beta family members in the study cohort and in an independent 352-donor cohort.

According to the germline V gene (reference sequence), CDR1 reads SEHNR and CDR2 reads FQNEAQ. Deletion took 4 bases off V and 3 bases off J, with a span of 15 bases between the germline ends. Reading from cysteine to phenylalanine, the CDR3 counts 15 amino acids. Only CDR3 DNA remains: 45 bases, in frame from the first base. TCRdb shows the sequencer as Illumina HiSeq 1500. Clones were called with MiXCR by TCRdb after fastp trimmed the public reads at Q25, and only in-frame beta chains were retained. Each CDR3 protein gets just one entry, which takes the most common genes and DNA from the rows behind it. The sample contains 680,000 or so distinct CDR3 sequences, 35% of them found a single time. The top ten clones comprise 2.5% to 3.5% of the sample. This clonotype was seen only a few times. Its antigen remains undetermined. No per-base quality is available; no much larger clone lies one base away.

The TCR was taken from a human donor in good health (CMV status not recorded). Some clones in this sample may be carry-over from other donors' samples. Rearrangement joined TRBV7-9 to TRBJ2-5; the D segment cannot be called with confidence. The specimen sequenced was PBMCs. The bases read TGTGCCAGCAGCTCGCCGGACCGTATGGAAGAGACCCAGTACTTC. Translated, it reads CASSSPDRMEETQYF.